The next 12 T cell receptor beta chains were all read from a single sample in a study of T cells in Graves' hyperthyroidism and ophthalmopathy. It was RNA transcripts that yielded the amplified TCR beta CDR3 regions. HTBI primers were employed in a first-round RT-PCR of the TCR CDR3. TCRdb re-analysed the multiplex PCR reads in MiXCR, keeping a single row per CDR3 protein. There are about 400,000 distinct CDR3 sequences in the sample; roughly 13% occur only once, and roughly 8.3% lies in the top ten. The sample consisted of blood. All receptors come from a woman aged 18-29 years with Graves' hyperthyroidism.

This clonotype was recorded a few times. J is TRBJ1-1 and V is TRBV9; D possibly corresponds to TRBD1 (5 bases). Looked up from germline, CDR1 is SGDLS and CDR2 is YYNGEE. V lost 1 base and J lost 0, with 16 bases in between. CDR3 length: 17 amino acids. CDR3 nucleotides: TGTGCCAGCAGCGTATCCGGGGCACTGAATCTGAACACTGAAGCTTTCTTT. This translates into CASSVSGALNLNTEAFF.

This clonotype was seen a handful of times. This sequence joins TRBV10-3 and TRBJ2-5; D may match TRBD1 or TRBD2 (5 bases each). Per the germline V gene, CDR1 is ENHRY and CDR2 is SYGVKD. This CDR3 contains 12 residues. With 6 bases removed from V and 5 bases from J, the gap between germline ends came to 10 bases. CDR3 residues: CAISPGRETQYF. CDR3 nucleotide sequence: TGTGCCATCAGCCCGGGGCGGGAGACCCAGTACTTC.

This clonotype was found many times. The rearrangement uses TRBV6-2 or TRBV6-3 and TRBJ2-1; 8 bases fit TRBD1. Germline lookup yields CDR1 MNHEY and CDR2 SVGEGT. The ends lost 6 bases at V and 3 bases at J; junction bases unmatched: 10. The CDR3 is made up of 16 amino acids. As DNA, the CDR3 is TGTGCCAGCAGCCCAGGGGGCGAGGCCCTCTACAATGAGCAGTTCTTC. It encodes CASSPGGEALYNEQFF.

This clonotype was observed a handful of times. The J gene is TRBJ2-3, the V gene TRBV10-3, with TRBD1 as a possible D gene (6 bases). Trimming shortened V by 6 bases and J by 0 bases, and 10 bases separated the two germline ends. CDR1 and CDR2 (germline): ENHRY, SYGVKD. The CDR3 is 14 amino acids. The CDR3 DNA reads TGTGCCATCAGGAGGACAGCTAGCACAGATACGCAGTATTTT. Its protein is CAIRRTASTDTQYF.

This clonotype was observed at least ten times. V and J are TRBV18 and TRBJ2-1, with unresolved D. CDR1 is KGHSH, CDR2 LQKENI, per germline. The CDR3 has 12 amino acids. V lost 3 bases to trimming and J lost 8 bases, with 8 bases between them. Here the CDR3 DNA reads TGTGCCAGCTCACCGGTAATCGATGAGCAGTTCTTC. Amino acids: CASSPVIDEQFF.

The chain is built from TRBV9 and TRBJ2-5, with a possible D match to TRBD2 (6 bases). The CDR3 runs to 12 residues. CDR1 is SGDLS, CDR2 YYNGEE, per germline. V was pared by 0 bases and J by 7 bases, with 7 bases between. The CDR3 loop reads CASSVVGGTQYF. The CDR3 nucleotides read TGTGCCAGCAGCGTAGTGGGGGGGACCCAGTACTTC.

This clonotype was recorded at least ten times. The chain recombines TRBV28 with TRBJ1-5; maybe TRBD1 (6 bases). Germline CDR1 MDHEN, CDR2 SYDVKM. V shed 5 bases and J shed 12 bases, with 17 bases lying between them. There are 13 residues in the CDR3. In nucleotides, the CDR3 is TGTGCCAGCAGTGAGGGGGGGGAGGCAAGCCAGCATTTT. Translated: CASSEGGEASQHF. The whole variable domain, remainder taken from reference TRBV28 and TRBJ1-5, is DVKVTQSSRYLVKRTGEKVFLECVQDMDHENMFWYRQDPGLGLRLIYFSYDVKMKEKGDIPEGYSVSREKKERFSLILESASTNQTSMYLCASSEGGEASQHFGDGTRLSIL.

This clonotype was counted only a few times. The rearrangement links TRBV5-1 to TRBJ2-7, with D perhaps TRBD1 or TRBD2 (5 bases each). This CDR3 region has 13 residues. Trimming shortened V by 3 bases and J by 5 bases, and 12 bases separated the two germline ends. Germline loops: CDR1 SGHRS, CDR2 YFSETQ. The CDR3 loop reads CASSWDPANEQYF. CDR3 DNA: TGCGCCAGCAGCTGGGACCCAGCCAACGAGCAGTACTTC. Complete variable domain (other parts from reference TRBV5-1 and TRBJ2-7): KAGVTQTPRYLIKTRGQQVTLSCSPISGHRSVSWYQQTPGQGLQFLFEYFSETQRNKGNFPGRFSGRQFSNSRSEMNVSTLELGDSALYLCASSWDPANEQYFGPGTRLTVT.

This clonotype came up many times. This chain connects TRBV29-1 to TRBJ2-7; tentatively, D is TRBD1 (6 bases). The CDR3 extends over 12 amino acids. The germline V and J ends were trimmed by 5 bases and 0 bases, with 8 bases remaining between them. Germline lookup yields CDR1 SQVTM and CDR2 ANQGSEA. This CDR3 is CSVSTGSYEQYF. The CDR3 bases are TGCAGCGTTTCGACAGGCTCCTACGAGCAGTACTTC.

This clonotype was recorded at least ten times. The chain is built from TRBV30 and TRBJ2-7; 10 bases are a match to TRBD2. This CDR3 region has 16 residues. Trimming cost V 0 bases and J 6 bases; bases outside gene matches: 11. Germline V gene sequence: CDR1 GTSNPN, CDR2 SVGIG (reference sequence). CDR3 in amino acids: CAWSVDLWLAGAEQYF. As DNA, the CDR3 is TGTGCCTGGAGTGTCGATCTCTGGCTAGCGGGAGCCGAGCAGTACTTC.

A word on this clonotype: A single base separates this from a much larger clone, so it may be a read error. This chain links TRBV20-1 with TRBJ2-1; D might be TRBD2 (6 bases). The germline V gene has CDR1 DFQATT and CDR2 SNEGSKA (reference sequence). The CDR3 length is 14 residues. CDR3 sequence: CSAPTRGSYDEQFF. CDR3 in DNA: TGCAGTGCTCCGACGCGGGGCTCCTACGATGAGCAGTTCTTC.

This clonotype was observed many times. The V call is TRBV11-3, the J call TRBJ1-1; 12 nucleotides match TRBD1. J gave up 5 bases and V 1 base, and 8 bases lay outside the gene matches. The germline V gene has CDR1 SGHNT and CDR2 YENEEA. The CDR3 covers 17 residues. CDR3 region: CASSLGGTGGVGTEAFF. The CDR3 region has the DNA TGTGCCAGCAGCTTAGGCGGGACAGGGGGCGTAGGTACTGAAGCTTTCTTT.